This T cell receptor (beta chain) was sequenced during a study of blood T cells in healthy people across ages. General study points: As naive T cell percentage varied, TCR beta diversity correlated strongly with it.

This clonotype has more than one count but fewer than ten. Its antigen remains unknown. Germline values: CDR1 SGHTA, CDR2 FQGNSA. Trimming pared 7 bases from V and 4 bases from J, leaving 16 bases between. This CDR3 is 14 amino acids long. The authors ran a second PCR of about 6 to 11 cycles using a sample-barcoded 5' primer and a J-beta primer mix. TCRdb used MiXCR to reprocess the 5' RACE reads, holding one entry per CDR3 protein. The sample consists of about 1.6 million distinct CDR3 sequences, about 31% of them appearing once. Sequencing was done on a sample of blood. This TCR was recovered from a woman in her thirties in good health. The chain joins TRBV7-2 to TRBJ1-2; the D is unclear. The CDR3 nucleotides are TGTGCCAGCACCTCGTCAGCACAGCCCTATGGCTACACCTTC. It codes for CASTSSAQPYGYTF.